This T cell receptor (beta chain) is from a study of OX40 agonist ivuxolimab in advanced cancers. CDR1 and CDR2 (germline): SGHRS, YFSETQ. Trimming stripped 0 bases from V and 7 bases from J, with 8 bases between. CDR3 length equals 13 residues. Sequenced by immunoSEQ multiplex PCR; TCRdb stores in-frame clones only, minus some. The table shows about 48,000 clones, with approximately 79% occurring only once. The J gene is TRBJ2-1, the V gene TRBV5-1; D not certain. Here the sequenced sample was CD4+ or CD8+ T cells sorted from blood, taken in a trial of the OX40 agonist ivuxolimab. The clonotype originates from an adult with an advanced solid tumor such as melanoma, head and neck, liver or kidney cancer. The CDR3 loop is CASSLAGNNEQFF. The CDR3 nucleotides are TGCGCCAGCAGCTTGGCAGGAAATAATGAGCAGTTCTTC.